These 7 T cell receptor beta chains share one sample of origin, sequenced in a study of cytomegalovirus exposure and HLA in healthy donors. The PCR used 60 Vbeta and 13 Jbeta primers. The table came from immunoSEQ multiplex PCR; TCRdb's copy has only in-frame clones and leaves some out. The sample has over 150,000 clones. Sequenced sample: PBMCs. Receptor source: a boy between 5 and 17 years old in good health and CMV-seronegative.

This sequence joins TRBV19 and TRBJ2-7; a possible D gene is TRBD1 (6 bases). Germline assignment: CDR1 LNHDA and CDR2 SQIVND (reference sequence). V lost 10 bases and J 5 bases, leaving 15 bases between the germline ends. The length of the CDR3 is 12 residues. The CDR3 nucleotides read TGTGCCACTAGGACAGCTGACCACGAGCAGTACTTC. Protein product: CATRTADHEQYF.

This rearrangement joins TRBV27 to TRBJ2-1; D may be TRBD1 (8 bases). The germline gives CDR1 MNHEY, CDR2 SMNVEV (reference sequence). V lost 6 bases and J lost 10, with 25 bases in between. The CDR3 runs to 16 residues. The CDR3: CASRRGNRGGLEEQFF. In DNA, the CDR3 is TGTGCCAGCAGACGAGGAAACAGGGGGGGTTTAGAGGAGCAGTTCTTC.

The chain couples TRBV5-5 to TRBJ1-5; the D gene is possibly TRBD1 (5 bases). With 0 bases removed from V and 4 bases from J, the gap between germline ends came to 17 bases. The V gene's germline CDR1 is SGHKS and CDR2 YYEKEE (reference sequence). This CDR3 comprises 17 residues. CDR3 sequence: CASSLGPRGARNQPQHF. In DNA, the CDR3 is TGTGCCAGCAGCTTGGGGCCTCGCGGGGCCCGAAATCAGCCCCAGCATTTT. The full variable domain, in which reference TRBV5-5 and TRBJ1-5 provide the parts outside the CDR3, is DAGVTQSPTHLIKTRGQQVTLRCSPISGHKSVSWYQQVLGQGPQFIFQYYEKEERGRGNFPDRFSARQFPNYSSELNVNALLLGDSALYLCASSLGPRGARNQPQHFGDGTRLSIL.

The chain combines TRBV6-1 with TRBJ2-3; no clear D. V lost 8 bases and J 1 base, leaving 7 bases between the germline ends. This CDR3 has 12 residues. Germline assignment: CDR1 MNHNS and CDR2 SASEGT. The CDR3 region is CASALRTDTQYF. CDR3 bases: TGTGCCAGCGCTCTACGCACAGATACGCAGTATTTT.

The chain recombines TRBV5-5 with TRBJ2-1; TRBD1 agrees at 7 bases. This CDR3 has 13 amino acids. Germline values: CDR1 SGHKS, CDR2 YYEKEE (reference sequence). Germline trimming cut 7 bases from V and 10 bases from J; bases unmatched to any gene: 11. CDR3 in amino acids: CASLTGTVGEQFF. The CDR3 DNA follows: TGTGCCAGCCTCACCGGGACAGTCGGGGAGCAGTTCTTC.

The V call is TRBV5-4, the J call TRBJ2-1; D is unclear. The CDR3 runs to 13 residues. Deletions cut 0 bases from V and 5 bases from J, with 6 bases between. Per the germline V gene, CDR1 is SGHNT and CDR2 is YYREEE (reference sequence). This CDR3 is CASSLDRHNEQFF. As DNA, the CDR3 is TGTGCCAGCAGCTTGGACAGACACAATGAGCAGTTCTTC.

This chain joins TRBV2 and TRBJ1-1, with unresolved D. The V gene lost 4 bases and the J gene lost 0 bases, with 15 bases spanning the gap. This CDR3 has 16 amino acids. CDR1 is SNHLY and CDR2 is FYNNEI in the germline V gene. The CDR3 is CASSVATIQLNTEAFF. CDR3 DNA sequence: TGTGCCAGCAGTGTAGCCACAATCCAATTGAACACTGAAGCTTTCTTT.